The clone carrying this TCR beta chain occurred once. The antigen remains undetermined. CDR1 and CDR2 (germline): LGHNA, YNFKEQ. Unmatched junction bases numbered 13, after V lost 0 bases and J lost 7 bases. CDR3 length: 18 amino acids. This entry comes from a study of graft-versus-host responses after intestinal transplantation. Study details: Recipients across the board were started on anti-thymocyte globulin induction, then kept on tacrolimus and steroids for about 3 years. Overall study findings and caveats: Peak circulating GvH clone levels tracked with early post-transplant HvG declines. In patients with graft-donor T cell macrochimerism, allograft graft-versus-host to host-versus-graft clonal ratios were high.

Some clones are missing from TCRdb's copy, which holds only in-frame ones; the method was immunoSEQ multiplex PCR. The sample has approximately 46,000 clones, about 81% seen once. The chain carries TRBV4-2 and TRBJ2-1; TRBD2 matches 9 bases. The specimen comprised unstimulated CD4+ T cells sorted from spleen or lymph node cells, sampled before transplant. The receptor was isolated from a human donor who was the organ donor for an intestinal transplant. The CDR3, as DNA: TGTGCCAGCAGCCAAGATCAGGTGGCGGGAGGGCCAAGGAATGAGCAGTTCTTC. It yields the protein CASSQDQVAGGPRNEQFF.